What follows describes a single TCR beta chain. The sample originates from a study of beta chain features in type 1 diabetes. TCRB transcripts that were expressed got sequenced, as all of the isolated RNA had been reverse transcribed. The method was immunoSEQ multiplex PCR; TCRdb's version includes in-frame clones alone and lacks a portion of them. The data contain around 250,000 clones, approximately 70% of them singletons. J gave up 4 bases and V 8 bases, and 7 bases lay outside the gene matches. Germline V CDR1 and CDR2: MNHEY, SVGAGI. The CDR3 runs to 14 residues. Material: naive CD4+ T cells from blood. This sequence joins TRBV6-5 and TRBJ2-5; TRBD2 matches at 10 bases. The sequence derives from a man under 40 in good health. The CDR3 DNA follows: TGTGCCAGCGCAAGCGGGAGGGCCGCAGAGACCCAGTACTTC. Its protein product is CASASGRAAETQYF.